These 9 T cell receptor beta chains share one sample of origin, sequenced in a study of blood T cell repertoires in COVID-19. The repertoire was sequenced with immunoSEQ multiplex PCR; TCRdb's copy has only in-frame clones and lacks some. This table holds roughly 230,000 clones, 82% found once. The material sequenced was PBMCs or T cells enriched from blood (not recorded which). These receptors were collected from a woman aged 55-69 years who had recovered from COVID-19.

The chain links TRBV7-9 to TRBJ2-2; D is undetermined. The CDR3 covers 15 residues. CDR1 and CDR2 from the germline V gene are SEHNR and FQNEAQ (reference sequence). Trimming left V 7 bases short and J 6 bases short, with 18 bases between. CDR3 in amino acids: CASTESSSTAGELFF. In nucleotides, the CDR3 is TGTGCCAGCACCGAGAGTAGCAGCACGGCCGGGGAGCTGTTTTTT.

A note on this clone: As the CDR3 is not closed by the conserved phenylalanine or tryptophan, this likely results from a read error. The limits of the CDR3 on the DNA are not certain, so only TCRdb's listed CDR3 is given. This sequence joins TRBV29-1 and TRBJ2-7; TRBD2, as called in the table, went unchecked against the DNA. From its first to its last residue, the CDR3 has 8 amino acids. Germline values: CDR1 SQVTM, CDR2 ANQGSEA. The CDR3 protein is CSVGLAEG.

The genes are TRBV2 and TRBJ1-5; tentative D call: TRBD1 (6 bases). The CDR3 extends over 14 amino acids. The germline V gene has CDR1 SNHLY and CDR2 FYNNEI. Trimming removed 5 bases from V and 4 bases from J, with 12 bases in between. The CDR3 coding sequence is TGTGCCAGCAGTACAGGGTTGGGAAATCAGCCCCAGCATTTT. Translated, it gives CASSTGLGNQPQHF.

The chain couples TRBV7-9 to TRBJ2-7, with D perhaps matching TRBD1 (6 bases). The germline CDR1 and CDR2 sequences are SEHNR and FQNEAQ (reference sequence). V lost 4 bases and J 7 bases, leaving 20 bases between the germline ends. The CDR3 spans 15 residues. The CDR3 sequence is CASSWLPAGVGEQYF. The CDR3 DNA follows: TGTGCCAGCAGCTGGTTGCCGGCAGGGGTGGGGGAGCAGTACTTC.

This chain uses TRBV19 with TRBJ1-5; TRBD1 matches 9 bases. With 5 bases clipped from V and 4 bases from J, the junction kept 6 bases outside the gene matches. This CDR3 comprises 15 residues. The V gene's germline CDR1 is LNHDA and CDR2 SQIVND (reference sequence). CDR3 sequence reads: CASSPTGGWNQPQHF. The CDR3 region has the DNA TGTGCCAGTAGTCCAACAGGGGGCTGGAATCAGCCCCAGCATTTT.

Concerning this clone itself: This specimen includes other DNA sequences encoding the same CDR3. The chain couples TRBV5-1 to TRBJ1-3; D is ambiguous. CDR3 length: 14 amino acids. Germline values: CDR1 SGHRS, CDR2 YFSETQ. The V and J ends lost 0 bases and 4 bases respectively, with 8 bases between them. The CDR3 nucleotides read TGCGCCAGCAGCTTGGCGGGGAGGGGAAACACCATATATTTT. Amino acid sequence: CASSLAGRGNTIYF.

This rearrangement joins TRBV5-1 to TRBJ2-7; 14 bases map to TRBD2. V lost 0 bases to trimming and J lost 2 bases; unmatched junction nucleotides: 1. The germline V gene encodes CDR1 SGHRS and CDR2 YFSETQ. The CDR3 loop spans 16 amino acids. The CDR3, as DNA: TGCGCCAGCAGCTTGGGACTAGCGGGGGGGACCTACGAGCAGTACTTC. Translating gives CASSLGLAGGTYEQYF.

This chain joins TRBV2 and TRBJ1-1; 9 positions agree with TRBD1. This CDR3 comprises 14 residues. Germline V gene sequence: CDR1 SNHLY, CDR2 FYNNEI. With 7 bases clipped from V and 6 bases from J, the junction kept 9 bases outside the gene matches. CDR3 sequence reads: CASTSGQGTSEAFF. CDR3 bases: TGTGCCAGCACCTCAGGACAGGGGACTTCTGAAGCTTTCTTT.

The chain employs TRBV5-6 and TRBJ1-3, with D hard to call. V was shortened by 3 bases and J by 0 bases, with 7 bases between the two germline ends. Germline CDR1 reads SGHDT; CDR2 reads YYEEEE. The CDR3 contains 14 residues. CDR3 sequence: CASSSVFSGNTIYF. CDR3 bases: TGTGCCAGCAGCTCCGTATTCTCTGGAAACACCATATATTTT.